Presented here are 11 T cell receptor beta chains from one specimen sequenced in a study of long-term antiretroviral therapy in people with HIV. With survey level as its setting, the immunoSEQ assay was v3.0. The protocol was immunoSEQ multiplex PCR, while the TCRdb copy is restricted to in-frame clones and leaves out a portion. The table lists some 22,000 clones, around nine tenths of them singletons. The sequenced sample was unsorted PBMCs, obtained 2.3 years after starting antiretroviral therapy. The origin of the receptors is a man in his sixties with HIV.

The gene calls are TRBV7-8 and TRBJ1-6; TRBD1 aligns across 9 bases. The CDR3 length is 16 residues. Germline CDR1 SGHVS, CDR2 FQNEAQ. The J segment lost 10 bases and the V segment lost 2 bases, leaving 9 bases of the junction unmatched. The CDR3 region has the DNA TGTGCCAGCAGCTTATCCACGACAGGGGGGGGATCACCCCTCCACTTT. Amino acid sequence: CASSLSTTGGGSPLHF.

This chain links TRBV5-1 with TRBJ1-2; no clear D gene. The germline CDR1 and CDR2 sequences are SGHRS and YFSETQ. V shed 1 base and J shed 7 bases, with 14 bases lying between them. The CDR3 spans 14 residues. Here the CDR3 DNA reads TGCGCCAGCAGCTTGTCATCCTCTCAAAGTGGCTACACCTTC. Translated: CASSLSSSQSGYTF.

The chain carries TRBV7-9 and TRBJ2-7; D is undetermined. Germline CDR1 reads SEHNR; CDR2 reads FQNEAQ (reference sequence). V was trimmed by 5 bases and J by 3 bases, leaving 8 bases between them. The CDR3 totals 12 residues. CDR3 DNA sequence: TGTGCCAGCAGCCTCCGCGGCTACGAGCAGTACTTC. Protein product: CASSLRGYEQYF.

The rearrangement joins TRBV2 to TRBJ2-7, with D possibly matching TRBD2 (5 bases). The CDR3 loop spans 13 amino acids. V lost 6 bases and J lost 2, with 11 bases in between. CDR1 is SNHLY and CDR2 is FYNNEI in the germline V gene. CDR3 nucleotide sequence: TGTGCCAGCAGGTTGGAGGCCCCCTACGAGCAGTACTTC. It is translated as CASRLEAPYEQYF.

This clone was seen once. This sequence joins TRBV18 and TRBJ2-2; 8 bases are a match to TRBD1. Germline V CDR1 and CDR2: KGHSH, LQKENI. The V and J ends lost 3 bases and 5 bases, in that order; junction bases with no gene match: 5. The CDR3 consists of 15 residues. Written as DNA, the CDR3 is TGTGCCAGCTCACCCGGACAGGGTGGGACCGGGGAGCTGTTTTTT. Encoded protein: CASSPGQGGTGELFF.

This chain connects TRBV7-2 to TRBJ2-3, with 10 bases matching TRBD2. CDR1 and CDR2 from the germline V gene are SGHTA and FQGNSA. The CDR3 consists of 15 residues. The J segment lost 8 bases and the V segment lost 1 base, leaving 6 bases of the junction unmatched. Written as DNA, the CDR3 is TGTGCCAGCAGCTTAGATGCTAGCGGGGGTGCTACGCAGTATTTT. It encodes CASSLDASGGATQYF. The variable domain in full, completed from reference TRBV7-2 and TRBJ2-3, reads GAGVSQSPSNKVTEKGKDVELRCDPISGHTALYWYRQSLGQGLEFLIYFQGNSAPDKSGLPSDRFSAERTGGSVSTLTIQRTQQEDSAVYLCASSLDASGGATQYFGPGTRLTVL.

CDR3 residues: CASSHLAGGPNEQFF. DNA for the CDR3: TGTGCCAGCAGCCATCTAGCGGGAGGGCCCAATGAGCAGTTCTTC. V gene TRBV7-3 combines with J gene TRBJ2-1, with 12 bases that match TRBD2. Germline V gives CDR1 SGHTA, CDR2 FQGTGA. Trimming at V came to 5 bases and at J to 6 bases, leaving 5 bases not matched to a gene. The CDR3 has 15 residues.

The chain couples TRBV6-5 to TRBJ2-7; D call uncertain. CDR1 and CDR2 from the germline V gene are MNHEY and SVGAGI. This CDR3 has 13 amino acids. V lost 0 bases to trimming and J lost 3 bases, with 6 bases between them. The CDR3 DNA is TGTGCCAGCAGTTACTCGATGAGCTACGAGCAGTACTTC. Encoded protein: CASSYSMSYEQYF.

CDR3 amino acids: CASRRGLGQGTGQYF. The CDR3 DNA follows: TGTGCCAGCAGACGAGGATTGGGACAGGGGACGGGGCAGTACTTC. The J gene is TRBJ2-7, the V gene TRBV13, with 10 bases identical to TRBD1. Per germline, CDR1 PRHDT and CDR2 FYEKMQ (reference sequence). CDR3 size: 15 residues. After removal of 6 bases from V and 9 bases from J, the junction contained 14 bases not matched to a gene.

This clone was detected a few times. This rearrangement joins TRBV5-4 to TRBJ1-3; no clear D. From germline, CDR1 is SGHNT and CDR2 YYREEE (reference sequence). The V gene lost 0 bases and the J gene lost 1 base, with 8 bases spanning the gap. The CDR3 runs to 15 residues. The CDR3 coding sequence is TGTGCCAGCAGCTTGGGGTACGGATCTGGAAACACCATATATTTT. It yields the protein CASSLGYGSGNTIYF. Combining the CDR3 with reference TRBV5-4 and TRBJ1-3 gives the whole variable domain ETGVTQSPTHLIKTRGQQVTLRCSSQSGHNTVSWYQQALGQGPQFIFQYYREEENGRGNFPPRFSGLQFPNYSSELNVNALELDDSALYLCASSLGYGSGNTIYFGEGSWLTVV.

This CDR3 reads CASSRTGVGANVLTF. Written as DNA, the CDR3 is TGTGCCAGTAGTCGTACAGGGGTTGGGGCCAACGTCCTGACTTTC. J is TRBJ2-6 and V is TRBV19, with 7 bases aligning to TRBD1. V was clipped by 5 bases and J by 3 bases; unmatched bases: 4. There are 15 residues in the CDR3. Germline loops: CDR1 LNHDA, CDR2 SQIVND (reference sequence).